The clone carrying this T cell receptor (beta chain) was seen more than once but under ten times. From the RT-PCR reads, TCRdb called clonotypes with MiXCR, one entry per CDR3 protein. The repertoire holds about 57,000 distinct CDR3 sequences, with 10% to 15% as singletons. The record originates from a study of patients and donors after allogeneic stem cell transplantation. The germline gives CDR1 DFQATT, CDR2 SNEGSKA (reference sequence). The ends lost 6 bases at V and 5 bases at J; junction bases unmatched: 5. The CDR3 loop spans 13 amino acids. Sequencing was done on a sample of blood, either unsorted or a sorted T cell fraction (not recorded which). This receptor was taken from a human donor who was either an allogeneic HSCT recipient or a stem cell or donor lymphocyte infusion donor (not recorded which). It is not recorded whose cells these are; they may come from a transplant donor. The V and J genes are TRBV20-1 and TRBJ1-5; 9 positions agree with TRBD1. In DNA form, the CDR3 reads TGCAGTGCAACCGGGACAGGGTATCAGCCCCAGCATTTT. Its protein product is CSATGTGYQPQHF.